The clone carrying this T cell receptor beta chain came up once. Described time point: peripheral blood 6 weeks after treatment start. This sample is drawn from a study of PD-L1 blockade in urothelial cancer. This CDR3 spans 14 amino acids. The germline CDR1 and CDR2 sequences are SGHDT and YYEEEE. V was pared by 0 bases and J by 6 bases, with 10 bases between. Every PCR got spiked synthetic TCR analog templates. This table comes from immunoSEQ multiplex PCR, and its TCRdb copy is limited to in-frame clones, with some not included. The sample carries more than 60,000 clones, 88% recorded once. The clonotype was recovered from a man aged 55 to 70 with urothelial cancer. The chain joins TRBV5-6 to TRBJ2-1; D unresolved. Sequences were derived from PBMCs, sampled around atezolizumab (anti-PD-L1) treatment. In nucleotides, the CDR3 is TGTGCCAGCAGCTTGGATCCTAGTAGCAATGAGCAGTTCTTC. Translation gives CASSLDPSSNEQFF. Complete variable domain (other parts from reference TRBV5-6 and TRBJ2-1): DAGVTQSPTHLIKTRGQQVTLRCSPKSGHDTVSWYQQALGQGPQFIFQYYEEEERQRGNFPDRFSGHQFPNYSSELNVNALLLGDSALYLCASSLDPSSNEQFFGPGTRLTVL.